Following are 30 T cell receptor beta chains from one sample sequenced in a study of blood T cell repertoires in COVID-19. The repertoire was sequenced with immunoSEQ multiplex PCR; TCRdb's copy has only in-frame clones and lacks some. Counted here are 30,000 to 35,000 clones, 80% to 95% occurring once; the ten biggest clones make up about 21%. Sequencing was performed on peripheral blood. The origin of the receptors is a man older than 75 with acute or convalescent COVID-19.

The gene calls are TRBV6-2 or TRBV6-3 and TRBJ2-7; the D gene is possibly TRBD1 (6 bases). The V end lost 6 bases, the J end lost 2 bases, and 20 bases lay between the germline ends. The V gene's germline CDR1 is MNHEY and CDR2 SVGEGT. This CDR3 spans 16 amino acids. Here the CDR3 reads CASSLRAYRDTYEQYF. CDR3 DNA: TGTGCCAGCAGCCTAAGGGCTTACAGGGATACCTACGAGCAGTACTTC.

The J gene is TRBJ2-5, the V gene TRBV7-2; TRBD2 matches 14 bases. Losses at the gene ends were 4 bases for V and 0 bases for J; bases not matched to a gene: 4. This CDR3 spans 17 amino acids. The germline CDR1 and CDR2 sequences are SGHTA and FQGNSA. The CDR3 DNA reads TGTGCCAGCAGCTCGGGACTAGCGGGGGATTACCAAGAGACCCAGTACTTC. Encoded protein: CASSSGLAGDYQETQYF.

The rearrangement joins TRBV6-5 to TRBJ2-1; 12 bases map to TRBD2. From germline, CDR1 is MNHEY and CDR2 SVGAGI. Trimming took 2 bases from V and 6 from J; bases not matched to a gene: 2. The CDR3 is made up of 15 amino acids. CDR3 sequence: CASSYRTSGANEQFF. CDR3 DNA: TGTGCCAGCAGTTACCGGACTAGCGGGGCCAATGAGCAGTTCTTC.

The V gene is TRBV7-2, the J gene TRBJ1-4; D gene uncertain. Between the trimmed V and J ends, which lost 1 base and 10 bases, there was a span of 16 bases. Germline V gene data show CDR1 as SGHTA and CDR2 as FQGNSA. There are 15 residues in the CDR3. CDR3: CASSLEAGLLGKLFF. DNA of the CDR3: TGTGCCAGCAGCTTAGAAGCAGGCCTCTTAGGAAAACTGTTTTTT.

The rearrangement uses TRBV30 and TRBJ2-7; 8 bases agree with TRBD1. Germline-derived CDR1 and CDR2 are GTSNPN and SVGIG (reference sequence). V gave up 1 base and J gave up 3 bases; unmatched junction bases: 5. The CDR3 sequence is 14 residues long. Written as DNA, the CDR3 is TGTGCCTGGAGTGCCGGGACAGGCTACTACGAGCAGTACTTC. It encodes CAWSAGTGYYEQYF.

The gene calls are TRBV6-5 and TRBJ1-4, with 7 bases that match TRBD1. The ends lost 5 bases at V and 1 base at J; junction bases unmatched: 4. Germline V CDR1 and CDR2: MNHEY, SVGAGI. The CDR3 loop spans 15 amino acids. The CDR3 region has the DNA TGTGCCAGCAGTAGGAACAGGGGAACTAATGAAAAACTGTTTTTT. Amino acid sequence: CASSRNRGTNEKLFF.

The chain has TRBV11-2 and TRBJ2-5, with a possible D match to TRBD2 (5 bases). There are 15 residues in the CDR3. Germline values: CDR1 SGHAT, CDR2 FQNNGV. Between the trimmed V and J ends, which lost 1 base and 2 bases, there was a span of 11 bases. The CDR3: CASSLAASLQETQYF. The CDR3 nucleotides are TGTGCCAGCAGCTTAGCGGCTAGCTTGCAAGAGACCCAGTACTTC. Full variable domain (rest looked up from reference TRBV11-2 and TRBJ2-5): EAGVAQSPRYKIIEKRQSVAFWCNPISGHATLYWYQQILGQGPKLLIQFQNNGVVDDSQLPKDRFSAERLKGVDSTLKIQPAKLEDSAVYLCASSLAASLQETQYFGPGTRLLVL.

DNA for the CDR3: TGTGCCAGCTCACCACGATCGGGGTCGGGAAACACCATATATTTT. It encodes CASSPRSGSGNTIYF. J is TRBJ1-3 and V is TRBV18; no definite D call. The CDR3 is 15 residues long. V gave up 1 base and J gave up 4 bases, with 11 bases separating them. Germline V gene data show CDR1 as KGHSH and CDR2 as LQKENI.

The rearrangement joins TRBV7-8 to TRBJ2-2; the D is unclear. Between the trimmed V and J ends, which lost 4 bases and 6 bases, there was a span of 9 bases. CDR1 is SGHVS, CDR2 FQNEAQ, per germline. The CDR3 length is 13 residues. CDR3 DNA: TGTGCCAGCAGCTCCATTCGGGCCGGGGAGCTGTTTTTT. It specifies CASSSIRAGELFF.

The CDR3 DNA is TGCAGCGTTGTACGGCGCGGGGCTGGGGCCAACGTCCTGACTTTC. It codes for CSVVRRGAGANVLTF. The chain employs TRBV29-1 and TRBJ2-6, with a possible D match to TRBD2 (6 bases). Germline V CDR1 and CDR2: SQVTM, ANQGSEA. The CDR3 loop spans 15 amino acids. Trimming took 4 bases from V and 2 from J, leaving 12 bases between them.

This clone was seen just once. This chain links TRBV19 with TRBJ2-5, with 8 bases identical to TRBD1. The CDR3 runs 16 residues. Germline CDR1 is LNHDA and CDR2 is SQIVND (reference sequence). V dropped 1 base and J dropped 4; count of bases not matched to a gene: 8. CDR3 DNA: TGTGCCAGTAGTATAGGCGGACAGGGAGTCAGAGAGACCCAGTACTTC. Amino acids: CASSIGGQGVRETQYF.

V usage is TRBV7-2 and J usage is TRBJ2-3, with 7 bases matching TRBD2. The germline gives CDR1 SGHTA, CDR2 FQGNSA. J was trimmed by 2 bases and V by 2 bases; bases with no gene match: 4. The CDR3 contains 15 residues. In DNA form, the CDR3 reads TGTGCCAGCAGCTTACGGGGGGTACCCACAGATACGCAGTATTTT. Protein sequence: CASSLRGVPTDTQYF.

The chain uses TRBV9 and TRBJ2-1; 13 nucleotides agree with TRBD2. The germline V gene has CDR1 SGDLS and CDR2 YYNGEE. V dropped 4 bases and J dropped 4; count of bases not matched to a gene: 5. CDR3 length equals 16 residues. The CDR3 DNA is TGTGCCAGCAGCCCTCCGGGACTAGCGGGGTACAATGAGCAGTTCTTC. Amino acid sequence: CASSPPGLAGYNEQFF.

This CDR3 reads CASSSTARETQYF. Written as DNA, the CDR3 is TGTGCCAGCAGTTCGACAGCGCGAGAGACCCAGTACTTC. This chain uses TRBV28 with TRBJ2-5; possible D gene TRBD1, 5 bases. CDR1 is MDHEN, CDR2 SYDVKM, per germline. V was shortened by 4 bases and J by 4 bases, with 10 bases between the two germline ends. The CDR3 runs 13 residues.

The chain recombines TRBV7-9 with TRBJ1-5; the match to TRBD1 covers 10 bases. J gave up 7 bases and V 5 bases, and 11 bases lay outside the gene matches. The germline V gene has CDR1 SEHNR and CDR2 FQNEAQ (reference sequence). The CDR3 covers 16 residues. CDR3 DNA: TGTGCCAGCAGCCAAGGGACAGGGGCTATAAACCAGCCCCAGCATTTT. Protein sequence: CASSQGTGAINQPQHF.

The chain carries TRBV7-9 and TRBJ1-4; 9 bases are a match to TRBD1. Looked up from germline, CDR1 is SEHNR and CDR2 is FQNEAQ (reference sequence). Germline trimming cut 9 bases from V and 3 bases from J; bases unmatched to any gene: 8. CDR3 size: 15 residues. CDR3 DNA sequence: TGTGCCAGTAACCCGGGACAGGGCCCTAATGAAAAACTGTTTTTT. Its protein product is CASNPGQGPNEKLFF. Together with reference TRBV7-9 and TRBJ1-4, the CDR3 gives the full variable domain: DTGVSQNPRHKITKRGQNVTFRCDPISEHNRLYWYRQTLGQGPEFLTYFQNEAQLEKSRLLSDRFSAERPKGSFSTLEIQRTEQGDSAMYLCASNPGQGPNEKLFFGSGTQLSVL.

The chain joins TRBV5-6 to TRBJ2-7; 10 bases fit TRBD1. CDR1 SGHDT and CDR2 YYEEEE come from the germline V gene. The V gene end was trimmed by 0 bases and the J gene end by 3 bases; junction bases not matched to a gene: 9. This CDR3 has 17 residues. DNA for the CDR3: TGTGCCAGCAGCTTGGCCCCGGGGACAGGGGTGCGCTACGAGCAGTACTTC. Translation: CASSLAPGTGVRYEQYF.

The chain combines TRBV25-1 with TRBJ1-5, with D possibly matching TRBD1 (6 bases). Trimming shortened V by 5 bases and J by 5 bases, and 16 bases separated the two germline ends. Germline CDR1 MGHDK, CDR2 SYGVNS. The CDR3 has 15 residues. This chain's CDR3 is CASSQAGAGDQPQHF. The CDR3 coding sequence is TGTGCCAGCAGTCAGGCAGGGGCCGGGGATCAGCCCCAGCATTTT. Drawing the rest from reference TRBV25-1 and TRBJ1-5, the complete variable domain is EADIYQTPRYLVIGTGKKITLECSQTMGHDKMYWYQQDPGMELHLIHYSYGVNSTEKGDLSSESTVSRIRTEHFPLTLESARPSHTSQYLCASSQAGAGDQPQHFGDGTRLSIL.

V usage is TRBV6-1 and J usage is TRBJ2-1; weak D call: TRBD1 (6 bases). The CDR3 is made up of 16 amino acids. V shed 4 bases and J shed 2 bases, with 15 bases lying between them. From germline, CDR1 is MNHNS and CDR2 SASEGT. In DNA form, the CDR3 reads TGTGCCAGCAGTGCCCGGACAGCTCAACCCTACAATGAGCAGTTCTTC. It translates to CASSARTAQPYNEQFF.

This chain connects TRBV30 to TRBJ1-3; D unclear. The germline V gene encodes CDR1 GTSNPN and CDR2 SVGIG (reference sequence). The CDR3 has 13 residues. The germline V and J ends were trimmed by 6 bases and 4 bases, with 13 bases remaining between them. CDR3: CACPTVSGNTIYF. The CDR3 region has the DNA TGTGCCTGCCCCACGGTCTCAGGAAACACCATATATTTT.

The V and J genes are TRBV10-3 and TRBJ1-2; D gene ambiguous. The CDR3 is 12 residues long. Trimming removed 4 bases from V and 8 bases from J, with 11 bases in between. Germline CDR1 ENHRY, CDR2 SYGVKD. CDR3 amino acids: CAISAGIEGYTF. The CDR3 nucleotides read TGTGCCATCAGTGCGGGAATCGAGGGCTACACCTTC.

This sequence joins TRBV27 and TRBJ2-7; the D gene is possibly TRBD1 (5 bases). This CDR3 is built from 12 residues. Per the germline V gene, CDR1 is MNHEY and CDR2 is SMNVEV (reference sequence). V was clipped by 6 bases and J by 7 bases, with 13 bases between them. The CDR3 is CASSPWGREQYF. The CDR3 DNA reads TGTGCCAGCAGCCCCTGGGGCCGAGAGCAGTACTTC.

This clone was seen a single time. V is TRBV6-5 and J is TRBJ1-5; no reliable D call. CDR1 MNHEY and CDR2 SVGAGI come from the germline V gene. V lost 6 bases and J 3 bases, leaving 15 bases between the germline ends. This CDR3 has 15 amino acids. CDR3 in DNA: TGTGCCAGCAGCCCGGCGGGCAGGTACAATCAGCCCCAGCATTTT. Amino acid sequence: CASSPAGRYNQPQHF.

This rearrangement joins TRBV2 to TRBJ1-2; D is unclear. This CDR3 spans 13 amino acids. Germline loops: CDR1 SNHLY, CDR2 FYNNEI. The V end lost 4 bases, the J end lost 4 bases, and 10 bases lay between the germline ends. CDR3 residues: CASSGSSFYGYTF. DNA of the CDR3: TGTGCCAGCAGTGGGAGCTCTTTCTATGGCTACACCTTC.

This clone has more than one count but fewer than ten. The chain employs TRBV5-6 and TRBJ1-1; D call uncertain. The CDR3 loop spans 14 amino acids. V shed 4 bases and J shed 5 bases, with 15 bases lying between them. The germline gives CDR1 SGHDT, CDR2 YYEEEE. Here the CDR3 DNA reads TGTGCCAGCAGCCAATGGGCAGGCCGGACTGAAGCTTTCTTT. It encodes CASSQWAGRTEAFF.

The rearrangement links TRBV5-1 to TRBJ2-3; 7 bases are shared with TRBD1. Germline lookup yields CDR1 SGHRS and CDR2 YFSETQ. This CDR3 is built from 15 residues. V gave up 3 bases and J gave up 0 bases; unmatched junction bases: 4. The CDR3 sequence is CASSSLGQSTDTQYF. The CDR3 region has the DNA TGCGCCAGCAGCTCTCTGGGACAGAGCACAGATACGCAGTATTTT. The whole variable domain, filled in from reference TRBV5-1 and TRBJ2-3, reads KAGVTQTPRYLIKTRGQQVTLSCSPISGHRSVSWYQQTPGQGLQFLFEYFSETQRNKGNFPGRFSGRQFSNSRSEMNVSTLELGDSALYLCASSSLGQSTDTQYFGPGTRLTVL.

The V and J genes are TRBV5-1 and TRBJ1-6, with 8 bases lining up with TRBD1. With V trimmed by 3 bases and J by 8 bases, 4 bases remained unmatched. Germline loops: CDR1 SGHRS, CDR2 YFSETQ. This CDR3 has 14 amino acids. In DNA form, the CDR3 reads TGCGCCAGCAGCTCTGGACAGGGATATTCACCCCTCCACTTT. It encodes CASSSGQGYSPLHF.

The chain employs TRBV5-1 and TRBJ2-1; 7 bases match TRBD1. CDR3 length: 16 amino acids. Germline V lookup: CDR1 SGHRS, CDR2 YFSETQ. J gave up 2 bases and V 4 bases, and 9 bases lay outside the gene matches. Here the CDR3 reads CASSRMRDRPYNEQFF. The CDR3 nucleotides are TGCGCCAGCAGCCGAATGAGGGACAGACCCTACAATGAGCAGTTCTTC.

The chain links TRBV12-3 or TRBV12-4 to TRBJ2-2; D remains ambiguous. V shed 8 bases and J shed 6 bases, with 7 bases lying between them. The CDR3 is 11 residues long. CDR3 sequence reads: CASLGAGELFF. CDR3 bases: TGTGCCAGCCTAGGCGCCGGGGAGCTGTTTTTT.

The chain combines TRBV30 with TRBJ1-5, with D perhaps TRBD1 (5 bases). Germline assignment: CDR1 GTSNPN and CDR2 SVGIG (reference sequence). Trimming left V 0 bases short and J 7 bases short, with 10 bases between. The length of the CDR3 is 13 residues. CDR3 sequence (DNA): TGTGCCTGGAGTGTGACGGGGGGACAGCCCCAGCATTTT. Residues: CAWSVTGGQPQHF.